Below are 17 T cell receptor beta chains sequenced from a single sample in a study of T cell repertoires in cytomegalovirus infection (dated by TCRdb to between 2018 and 2020). What these receptors recognize is not known. The reads were generated on an Illumina HiSeq 1500. TCRdb's own reprocessing of the public reads used fastp at Q25 and MiXCR and kept productive beta chains. Identical CDR3 proteins give one entry, which carries the most common genes and DNA. A total of around 800,000 distinct CDR3 sequences appear in this sample, approximately 32% of them only once. The top ten clones comprise around 12% of the sample. This sample's treatment or condition label indicates: in vitro stimulation with specific CMV peptide epitopes to enrich CMV-specific T cells. The material was cultured CD8+ T cells from PBMCs, obtained from culture after CMV antigen stimulation. These receptors came from a human donor in good health (CMV status not recorded). Some clones in this sample may be carry-over from other donors' samples.

The rearrangement joins TRBV7-6 to TRBJ2-7; TRBD1 or TRBD2 may be the D gene (5 bases each). V lost 5 bases to trimming and J lost 3 bases, with 14 bases between them. Per the germline V gene, CDR1 is SGHVS and CDR2 is FNYEAQ. This CDR3 is 14 amino acids long. The CDR3 sequence: CASSVGDGNYEQYF. CDR3 nucleotide sequence: TGTGCCAGCAGCGTAGGGGACGGAAACTACGAGCAGTACTTC.

This clonotype was detected a few times. The CDR3, as DNA: TGCGCCAGCAGCCTACCCGGGACAGGGAAACTATACGAGCAGTACTTC. As protein: CASSLPGTGKLYEQYF. The chain combines TRBV5-1 with TRBJ2-7; 9 bases agree with TRBD1. The trim removed 4 bases at V and 4 bases at J, leaving 12 bases unmatched. Germline assignment: CDR1 SGHRS and CDR2 YFSETQ. The CDR3 sequence is 16 residues long.

Of note for this clonotype: A clone one base away is much larger, so this may be a read error. The chain is built from TRBV12-3 or TRBV12-4 and TRBJ2-6, with D possibly matching TRBD2 (7 bases). The V gene lost 5 bases and the J gene lost 4 bases, with 21 bases spanning the gap. CDR3 length equals 18 residues. The CDR3 DNA is TGTGCCAGCAGTCCCCCGATAACGGGGGGCGGGGGGGCCAACGTCCTGACTTTC. Protein: CASSPPITGGGGANVLTF.

This chain connects TRBV7-3 to TRBJ2-2, with 8 bases lining up with TRBD2. V lost 2 bases and J lost 7; bases outside the gene matches: 9. Germline CDR1 SGHTA, CDR2 FQGTGA. This CDR3 has 16 amino acids. The CDR3 bases are TGTGCCAGCAGCTTAGCGTCACGGGGGGGCAACGGGGAGCTGTTTTTT. This codes for CASSLASRGGNGELFF.

The V and J genes are TRBV6-1 and TRBJ2-7; D unclear. CDR3 size: 14 residues. The V end was cut by 5 bases, the J end by 4 bases, with 15 bases between. Germline V gives CDR1 MNHNS, CDR2 SASEGT. The CDR3 DNA follows: TGTGCCAGCAGTTACCCCAACCGACCGTACGAGCAGTACTTC. This translates into CASSYPNRPYEQYF.

This clonotype was seen only once. The junction shows a germline mismatch at one end, possibly a read error. The V gene is TRBV6-6, the J gene TRBJ2-3; the D gene is possibly TRBD2 (5 bases). Germline V CDR1 and CDR2: MNHNY, SVGAGI (reference sequence). The CDR3 spans 14 residues. The CDR3 nucleotides are TGTGTCAGCAACCAGCGGATATCCACAGATACGCAGTATTTT. As protein: CVSNQRISTDTQYF.

This clonotype was recorded a few times. This chain joins TRBV4-1 and TRBJ1-5, with 7 positions matching TRBD1. V was clipped by 0 bases and J by 0 bases; unmatched bases: 11. CDR3 length equals 19 residues. CDR1 is MGHRA, CDR2 YSYEKL, per germline. In DNA form, the CDR3 reads TGCGCCAGCAGCCAAGATTGGCTGGGGGACAGAGATAGCAATCAGCCCCAGCATTTT. Translation: CASSQDWLGDRDSNQPQHF.

This clonotype was observed a handful of times. This chain links TRBV7-9 with TRBJ1-5, with D perhaps matching TRBD1 (6 bases). Germline CDR1 is SEHNR and CDR2 is FQNEAQ (reference sequence). There are 15 residues in the CDR3. Trimming shortened V by 6 bases and J by 0 bases, and 12 bases separated the two germline ends. Here the CDR3 DNA reads TGTGCCAGCAGTTGGGGGCTTTATAGCAATCAGCCCCAGCATTTT. Translation: CASSWGLYSNQPQHF.

This rearrangement joins TRBV9 to TRBJ2-3; D remains ambiguous. V gave up 4 bases and J gave up 5 bases, with 14 bases separating them. Germline V lookup: CDR1 SGDLS, CDR2 YYNGEE. The CDR3 is 14 residues long. The CDR3 bases are TGTGCCAGCAGCCTCATCCGGGCCGGAGATACGCAGTATTTT. Its protein product is CASSLIRAGDTQYF.

This clonotype was seen a few times. The chain uses TRBV7-8 and TRBJ2-5, with 11 bases aligning to TRBD2. With 5 bases clipped from V and 3 bases from J, the junction kept 2 bases outside the gene matches. The germline gives CDR1 SGHVS, CDR2 FQNEAQ. This CDR3 region has 14 residues. Here the CDR3 DNA reads TGTGCCAGCAGCACGGGACTAGCGGAAGAGACCCAGTACTTC. Amino acids: CASSTGLAEETQYF. Based on the CDR3 plus reference TRBV7-8 and TRBJ2-5, the full variable domain is GAGVSQSPRYKVAKRGQDVALRCDPISGHVSLFWYQQALGQGPEFLTYFQNEAQLDKSGLPSDRFFAERPEGSVSTLKIQRTQQEDSAVYLCASSTGLAEETQYFGPGTRLLVL.

This chain uses TRBV4-1 with TRBJ1-2, with D perhaps TRBD1 (5 bases). Trimming removed 3 bases at V and 5 bases at J, with 19 bases between. This CDR3 has 16 amino acids. Looked up from germline, CDR1 is MGHRA and CDR2 is YSYEKL. The CDR3 region is CASSHQGAILPYGYTF. The CDR3 nucleotides are TGCGCCAGCAGCCATCAGGGAGCGATTCTACCTTATGGCTACACCTTC.

The rearrangement joins TRBV7-9 to TRBJ1-2; the match to TRBD1 covers 7 bases. V lost 4 bases to trimming and J lost 9 bases; unmatched junction nucleotides: 23. Germline V gene data show CDR1 as SEHNR and CDR2 as FQNEAQ (reference sequence). The CDR3 contains 18 residues. The CDR3 sequence is CASSSTRDRAPEGQSYTF. CDR3 nucleotide sequence: TGTGCCAGCAGCTCTACCCGGGACAGAGCCCCGGAGGGTCAGAGCTACACCTTC. Full variable domain (outside the CDR3, taken from reference TRBV7-9 and TRBJ1-2): DTGVSQNPRHKITKRGQNVTFRCDPISEHNRLYWYRQTLGQGPEFLTYFQNEAQLEKSRLLSDRFSAERPKGSFSTLEIQRTEQGDSAMYLCASSSTRDRAPEGQSYTFGSGTRLTVV.

The chain uses TRBV5-4 and TRBJ2-7; weak D call: TRBD1 (5 bases). The CDR3 length is 15 residues. Germline CDR1 SGHNT, CDR2 YYREEE (reference sequence). Between the trimmed V and J ends, which lost 2 bases and 5 bases, there was a span of 17 bases. CDR3 nucleotides: TGTGCCAGCAGCTTAGTGGCAGGGTATAACGACGAGCAGTACTTC. Translation: CASSLVAGYNDEQYF.

This clonotype was detected a few times. V gene TRBV5-6 combines with J gene TRBJ1-2, with 7 bases that match TRBD1. The J segment lost 4 bases and the V segment lost 2 bases, leaving 8 bases of the junction unmatched. Germline lookup yields CDR1 SGHDT and CDR2 YYEEEE. The CDR3 consists of 15 residues. As DNA, the CDR3 is TGTGCCAGCAGCTTAAGGGACAGAGGCTTCTATGGCTACACCTTC. It translates to CASSLRDRGFYGYTF.

The gene calls are TRBV12-3 or TRBV12-4 and TRBJ1-1, with a weak D call TRBD1 (6 bases). V lost 5 bases to trimming and J lost 6 bases, with 13 bases between them. This CDR3 has 13 amino acids. The chain's CDR3 is CASSLPQGAEAFF. The CDR3 DNA reads as TGTGCCAGCAGTCTCCCACAGGGCGCTGAAGCTTTCTTT.

This sequence joins TRBV20-1 and TRBJ2-7; D call uncertain. CDR1 is DFQATT and CDR2 is SNEGSKA in the germline V gene (reference sequence). Trimming took off 0 bases at V and 3 bases at J, with 18 bases between the two ends. This CDR3 comprises 16 residues. CDR3 loop: CSARDRLETELYEQYF. In DNA, the CDR3 is TGCAGTGCTAGAGATCGGTTGGAAACCGAACTCTACGAGCAGTACTTC.

This clonotype turned up a few times. V gene TRBV7-9 combines with J gene TRBJ1-2; 7 nucleotides agree with TRBD1. The CDR3 contains 15 residues. V shed 2 bases, J shed 1 base, and the junction held 4 bases outside the gene matches. Germline lookup yields CDR1 SEHNR and CDR2 FQNEAQ (reference sequence). The CDR3 protein is CASSLQDRHNYGYTF. Here the CDR3 DNA reads TGTGCCAGCAGCTTACAGGACAGGCATAACTATGGCTACACCTTC.